A single sample is the source of the 20 T cell receptor beta chains below, sequenced in a study of tumor-infiltrating lymphocytes in primary liver carcinoma. Starting material for RNA and DNA co-extraction consisted of about 20-30 mg of unsorted bulk tissue. cDNA specific to TCR beta was made from about 550 ng of total RNA, with a constant-region primer employed for priming. It was through three nested multiplex PCR rounds of slightly modified ARM-PCR that TCR beta libraries arose. With TRBV1-TRBV30 forward primers and a C-beta reverse primer, the first two PCR rounds were run for approximately 9 cycles each. One entry per CDR3 protein, called by TCRdb with MiXCR from the multiplex PCR reads. The sample has about 200,000 distinct CDR3 sequences, 85% seen once; the top ten hold roughly 20%. Sample: tumor tissue from primary liver carcinoma. These receptors all stem from a man between 35 and 55 years old with primary liver carcinoma and hepatitis B virus infection.

Comment on this clonotype: One junction end does not reproduce the germline sequence, and a read error may be involved. The chain carries TRBV4-3 and TRBJ2-7, with D unclear. Germline values: CDR1 LGHNA, CDR2 YSLEER. CDR3 length: 13 residues. The CDR3 region is CASSQEHRYEQYF. CDR3 bases: TGCGCCAGCAGCCAAGAACACCGCTACGAGCAGTATTTC.

This clonotype was detected only once. It is likely a read error, because the conserved phenylalanine at the end of the CDR3 is missing. This chain uses TRBV11-2 with TRBJ2-7; D ambiguous. Trimming took off 4 bases at V and 0 bases at J, with 10 bases between the two ends. The CDR3 is made up of 14 amino acids. The germline gives CDR1 SGHAT, CDR2 FQNNGV. CDR3 sequence (DNA): TGTGCCAGCAGCTCTAAGACGAACTCCTACGAGCAGTACTAC. Protein: CASSSKTNSYEQYY.

A note on this clonotype: The germline gene is not matched at one end of the junction; a read error may be the cause. The CDR3 loop is CVSSQDLMGRNEKLFF. DNA for the CDR3: TGCGTCAGCAGCCAAGATCTTATGGGACGAAATGAAAAACTGTTTTTT. The chain has TRBV4-3 and TRBJ1-4; possibly TRBD1 for D (5 bases). CDR1 LGHNA and CDR2 YSLEER come from the germline V gene. The length of the CDR3 is 16 residues.

Of note for this clonotype: Compared with germline, one end of the junction differs, possibly owing to a read error. This sequence joins TRBV29-1 and TRBJ2-1; D possibly corresponds to TRBD2 (7 bases). The CDR3 has 12 amino acids. CDR1 and CDR2 from the germline V gene are SQVTM and ANQGSEA. The CDR3 protein is CGVEGGGRKQFF. The CDR3, as DNA: TGCGGCGTTGAGGGGGGAGGGCGCAAGCAGTTCTTC.

About this clonotype itself: No conserved phenylalanine or tryptophan ends this CDR3, so it is likely a read error. The chain employs TRBV11-1 and TRBJ2-4, with 12 bases that match TRBD2. The germline gives CDR1 SGHAT, CDR2 FQDESV (reference sequence). This CDR3 comprises 17 residues. DNA for the CDR3: TGTGCCAGCACCTTTCCCAGGACTAGCGGGACCAATAACATTCAGTACTGC. This codes for CASTFPRTSGTNNIQYC.

Of note for this clonotype: Sequence at one end of the junction differs from germline and may be a read error. V is TRBV29-1 and J is TRBJ1-2, with D perhaps matching TRBD1 (5 bases). The CDR3 length is 18 residues. In germline, CDR1 is SQVTM, CDR2 ANQGSEA. The CDR3 loop reads CSVGAPTGTQVANYSYTF. In DNA form, the CDR3 reads TGTAGCGTTGGGGCACCAACAGGAACTCAAGTGGCTAACTATAGCTACACATTC.

This clonotype was counted many times. This chain connects TRBV28 to TRBJ2-3, with D possibly TRBD2 on 6 matching bases. CDR1 is MDHEN and CDR2 is SYDVKM in the germline V gene. Trimming removed 5 bases from V and 1 base from J, with 16 bases in between. CDR3 length equals 16 residues. The CDR3 DNA follows: TGTGCCAGCAGTCGTCGACCCGTAGCGGGCACAGATACGCAGTATTTT. It encodes CASSRRPVAGTDTQYF.

About this clonotype: In this CDR3 the conserved last residue, phenylalanine or tryptophan, is missing, so a read error is likely. The chain is built from TRBV29-1 and TRBJ2-2; TRBD2 agrees at 10 bases. This CDR3 contains 15 residues. CDR1 and CDR2 (germline): SQVTM, ANQGSEA. The CDR3 DNA follows: TGCAGAGTTGGGACTAGCGCGGCGAACATCGGGGAGCTGTTTTCT. Translating gives CRVGTSAANIGELFS.

Regarding this clonotype: Because the CDR3 is missing its conserved closing phenylalanine or tryptophan, this is likely a read error. The chain recombines TRBV29-1 with TRBJ1-1, with 8 bases identical to TRBD1. CDR3 length: 15 residues. CDR1 is SQVTM, CDR2 ANQGSEA, per germline. In DNA, the CDR3 is TGCAGCGTTGCAGGGGGCTGGGGGATGAACACTGAGGCTTTCCCT. Translating it yields CSVAGGWGMNTEAFP.

For this clonotype: This CDR3 is missing its conserved last phenylalanine or tryptophan, likely due to a read error. V usage is TRBV4-2 and J usage is TRBJ2-7; D not certain. CDR1 and CDR2 (germline): LGHNA, YNFKEQ. Trimming shortened V by 4 bases and J by 0 bases, and 13 bases separated the two germline ends. This CDR3 spans 15 amino acids. The CDR3 coding sequence is TGTGCCAGCAGCCTAAGCGTGGCCAACTCCTACGAGCAGTACTTG. Its translation: CASSLSVANSYEQYL.

Ten or more counts support this clonotype. J is TRBJ1-3 and V is TRBV12-3 or TRBV12-4; D gene ambiguous. Between the trimmed V and J ends, which lost 5 bases and 0 bases, there was a span of 14 bases. There are 16 residues in the CDR3. The CDR3 reads CASSLDQRISGNTIYF. The CDR3 DNA reads as TGTGCCAGCAGTCTTGACCAGCGCATCTCTGGAAACACCATATATTTT.

This clonotype was seen once. The chain has TRBV6-1 and TRBJ1-2; D is perhaps TRBD1 (6 bases). Trimming shortened V by 11 bases and J by 8 bases, and 21 bases separated the two germline ends. The CDR3 has 13 amino acids. Looked up from germline, CDR1 is MNHNS and CDR2 is SASEGT. The CDR3 DNA sequence: TGTGCCGTTCGACAGGTTTTGACCGTGGGCTACACCTTC. As protein: CAVRQVLTVGYTF.

About this clonotype itself: A much bigger clone sits one base away, suggesting this may be a read error. The rearrangement uses TRBV7-9 and TRBJ2-1, with D possibly TRBD2 on 6 matching bases. Trimming left V 5 bases short and J 1 base short, with 15 bases between. CDR1 is SEHNR and CDR2 is FQNEAQ in the germline V gene (reference sequence). This CDR3 comprises 16 residues. This CDR3 reads CASSAPGAPSYNEQFF. The CDR3 bases are TGTGCCAGCAGCGCCCCGGGAGCACCTTCCTACAATGAGCAGTTCTTC. The whole variable domain, remainder taken from reference TRBV7-9 and TRBJ2-1, is DTGVSQNPRHKITKRGQNVTFRCDPISEHNRLYWYRQTLGQGPEFLTYFQNEAQLEKSRLLSDRFSAERPKGSFSTLEIQRTEQGDSAMYLCASSAPGAPSYNEQFFGPGTRLTVL.

As regards this clonotype: The missing conserved phenylalanine or tryptophan at the end of this CDR3 makes a read error likely. The DNA is left out, because the CDR3 cannot be placed on it with certainty; the CDR3 is given as TCRdb lists it. The V and J genes are TRBV28 and TRBJ2-5; TRBD1 reflects the table's D call only, with no check against the DNA. Germline V CDR1 and CDR2: MDHEN, SYDVKM. The length of the CDR3 is 15 amino acids, counting both ends. The CDR3 sequence: CASHPIGTVQETQYI.

The chain is built from TRBV28 and TRBJ2-7; D is perhaps TRBD1 (6 bases). V was pared by 8 bases and J by 6 bases, with 20 bases between. This CDR3 has 14 amino acids. Germline V gene lookup returns CDR1 MDHEN and CDR2 SYDVKM. CDR3 amino acids: CASGSGTRMLEQYF. DNA of the CDR3: TGTGCCAGCGGTTCTGGGACACGGATGCTCGAGCAGTACTTC.

Details on this clonotype: At one end the junction does not follow the germline gene, possibly because of a read error. The J gene is TRBJ2-6, the V gene TRBV11-2; D is tentatively TRBD1 or TRBD2 (5 bases each). Germline CDR1 reads SGHAT; CDR2 reads FQNNGV. The CDR3 is 15 residues long. CDR3 residues: CVTQRPCSGANVPTF. As DNA, the CDR3 is TGTGTCACCCAGCGGCCGTGCTCTGGGGCCAACGTCCCGACTTTC.

V is TRBV5-4 and J is TRBJ1-2, with 9 bases lining up with TRBD1. CDR1 is SGHNT and CDR2 is YYREEE in the germline V gene (reference sequence). The CDR3 runs to 14 residues. In DNA, the CDR3 is TGTGTCGCCAGTGGCAGACAGGGGGACTATGGCTACACCTTC. This encodes CVASGRQGDYGYTF.

Turning to this clonotype: It is likely a read error, because the conserved phenylalanine at the end of the CDR3 is missing. The chain couples TRBV28 to TRBJ2-1, with unresolved D. The CDR3 length is 12 residues. Trimming cost V 9 bases and J 9 bases, with 15 bases left between them. CDR1 and CDR2 from the germline V gene are MDHEN and SYDVKM. In DNA, the CDR3 is TGTGCCAGTAGTATTCCAGGCCTTGAGCAGTTCATC. This sequence encodes CASSIPGLEQFI.

In this sample, this clonotype turned up once. At one of its ends the junction is not consistent with the germline gene, which may arise from a read error. The genes are TRBV30 and TRBJ2-4, with D maybe TRBD2 (6 bases). Germline lookup yields CDR1 GTSNPN and CDR2 SVGIG (reference sequence). This CDR3 is 15 amino acids long. The CDR3 reads CAWSNWGVTKSIQYF. CDR3 nucleotides: TGTGCCTGGAGTAACTGGGGGGTAACCAAAAGCATTCAGTATTTC.

Remarks on this clonotype: Mismatch with germline at one junction end may stem from a read error. The chain is built from TRBV29-1 and TRBJ1-1, with D perhaps TRBD1 (5 bases). This CDR3 is 15 amino acids long. Germline V gene sequence: CDR1 SQVTM, CDR2 ANQGSEA. The CDR3 sequence: CNVSAGWGMNTEVFF. The CDR3, as DNA: TGCAACGTTTCCGCAGGGTGGGGCATGAACACTGAAGTGTTCTTT.